This T cell receptor beta chain was sequenced in a study of neurological immune-mediated disorders. The authors made cDNA by 5'RACE with 10-nucleotide random UMIs. TCRdb re-analysed the 5' RACE reads in MiXCR, keeping a single row per CDR3 protein. The table has tens of thousands of distinct CDR3 sequences, about 10% seen once. Germline values: CDR1 SQVTM, CDR2 ANQGSEA. The CDR3 totals 12 residues, both ends included. This clonotype showed up many times. It is unclear where the CDR3 begins or ends on the DNA, so no DNA is shown, and the CDR3 is as TCRdb lists it. Regarding time point: longitudinal time-point 1 (baseline).

The clonotype comes from a male donor with HTLV-1-associated myelopathy (HAM/TSP). The chain links TRBV29-1 to TRBJ2-3; the tabulated D call, TRBD1, remains unverified against the DNA. Sequencing was done on a sample of PBMCs. CDR3 protein: CSFGPGTDTQYF.